This entry describes one T cell receptor beta chain. The data originate from a study of radiation and T cells in renal cell carcinoma. Clones were sequenced by immunoSEQ multiplex PCR, and TCRdb holds only the in-frame ones, with some missing. The sample records 25,000 to 30,000 clones, over 75% being singletons. V was clipped by 4 bases and J by 0 bases; unmatched bases: 7. The germline CDR1 and CDR2 sequences are SGHRS and YFSETQ. This CDR3 region has 16 residues. Time point denoted: blood 2 weeks post-SBRT. Treatment specified: 15 Gy SBRT to primary tumor, nephrectomy 4 weeks later. The patient's renal cell carcinoma had clear cell pathology.

Sequencing was performed on blood, taken from a patient whose treatment included radiotherapy and nephrectomy. The rearrangement joins TRBV5-1 to TRBJ1-1; 9 bases line up with TRBD1. The receptor comes from a man in his 60s with renal cell carcinoma. CDR3 sequence: CASSLPGTGMNTEAFF. In nucleotides, the CDR3 is TGCGCCAGCAGCCTCCCCGGGACAGGGATGAACACTGAAGCTTTCTTT.